Sequencing of this TCR beta chain was carried out in a study of post-analysis software for immune sequencing data. Study summary: Relapsing-remitting, secondary progressive and progressive-relapsing forms of multiple sclerosis all featured among disease courses.

The CDR3 runs 13 residues. The germline V and J ends were trimmed by 3 bases and 0 bases, with 6 bases remaining between them. Germline CDR1 is SGHAT and CDR2 is FQNNGV. Unique molecular identifiers were present in the TCR beta cDNA libraries. A population of about 0.85 to 11 million T cells gave rise to approximately 530,000 cDNA molecules. Each CDR3 protein gets one entry after TCRdb re-called the PCR reads with MiXCR. Of hundreds of thousands of distinct CDR3 sequences detected, less than 35% appear once; the ten largest clones hold roughly 0.57%. General study findings and limits: F measure clustering grouped samples strongly by preparation batch. Versus controls, multiple sclerosis patients showed significantly lower diversity (normalized Chao1). In patients, TRBV5-6, TRBV5-1 and TRBV20-1 belonged to four or five TRBV segments found more frequently than in controls.

This clonotype was picked up many times. Its antigen is currently unknown. This TCR was recovered from a girl between 10 and 17 years old with multiple sclerosis. Input material: blood. The rearrangement links TRBV11-2 to TRBJ2-7; unclear D gene. DNA of the CDR3: TGTGCCAGCAGCTTGCCTAGCTCCTACGAGCAGTACTTC. Encoded protein: CASSLPSSYEQYF.